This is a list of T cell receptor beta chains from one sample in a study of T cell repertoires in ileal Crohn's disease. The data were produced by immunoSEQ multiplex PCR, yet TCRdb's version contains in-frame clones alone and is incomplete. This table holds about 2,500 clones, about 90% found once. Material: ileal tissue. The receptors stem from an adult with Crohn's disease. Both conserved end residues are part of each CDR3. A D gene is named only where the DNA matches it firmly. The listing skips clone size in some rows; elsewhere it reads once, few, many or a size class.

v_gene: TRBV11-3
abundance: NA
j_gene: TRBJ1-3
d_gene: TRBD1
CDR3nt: TGTGCCAGCAGCTTACAGGGGGCGCCTGGAAACACCATATATTTT
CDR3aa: CASSLQGAPGNTIYF

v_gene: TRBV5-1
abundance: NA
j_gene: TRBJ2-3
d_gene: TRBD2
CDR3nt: TGCGCCAGCAGCTTGGACAGGCTAGCGGGGGCAGATACGCAGTATTTT
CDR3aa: CASSLDRLAGADTQYF

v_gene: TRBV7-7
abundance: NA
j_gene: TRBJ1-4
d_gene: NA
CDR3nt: TGTGCTAGCAGCTCCGGGCGAGGGTTCGCCGAAAAACTGTTTTTT
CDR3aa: CASSSGRGFAEKLFF

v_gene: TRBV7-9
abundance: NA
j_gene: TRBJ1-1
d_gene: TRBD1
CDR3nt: TGTGCCAGCAGCCTTCCGGGACAGGGGGCGCCGGGTGAAGCTTTCTTT
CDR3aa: CASSLPGQGAPGEAFF

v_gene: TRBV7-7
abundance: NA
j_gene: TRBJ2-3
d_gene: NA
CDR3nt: TGTGCTAGCAGCTTAACAGCGGGCCGCACAGATACGCAGTATTTT
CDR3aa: CASSLTAGRTDTQYF

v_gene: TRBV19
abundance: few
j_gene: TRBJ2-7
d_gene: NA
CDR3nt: TGTGCCAGTAGTTTATCATATGGACAGACCTACGAGCAGTACTTC
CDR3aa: CASSLSYGQTYEQYF

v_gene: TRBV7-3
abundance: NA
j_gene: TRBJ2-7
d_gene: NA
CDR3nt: TGTGCCAGCAGCTTTACGGGGGGCTCCGAGCAGTACTTC
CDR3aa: CASSFTGGSEQYF

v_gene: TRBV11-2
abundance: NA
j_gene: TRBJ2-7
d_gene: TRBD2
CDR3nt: TGTGCCAGCAGCGGGGGACTAGCGGCGCCCCTTCTCTACGAGCAGTACTTC
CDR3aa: CASSGGLAAPLLYEQYF

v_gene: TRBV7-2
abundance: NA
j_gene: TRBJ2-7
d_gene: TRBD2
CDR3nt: TGTGCCAGCAGCTTAGCGCTAGCGGGGGGGCCAGACGAGCAGTACTTC
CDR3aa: CASSLALAGGPDEQYF

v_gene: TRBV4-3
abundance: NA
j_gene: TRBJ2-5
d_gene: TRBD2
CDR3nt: TGCGCCAGCAGCCAAGAGCGGGGGGGCCAAGAGACCCAGTACTTC
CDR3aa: CASSQERGGQETQYF

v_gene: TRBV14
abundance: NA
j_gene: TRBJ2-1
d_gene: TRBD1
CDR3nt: TGTGCCAGCAGCCAAGAGAGGGGGACAGGGGGAATTTACAATGAGCAGTTCTTC
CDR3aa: CASSQERGTGGIYNEQFF

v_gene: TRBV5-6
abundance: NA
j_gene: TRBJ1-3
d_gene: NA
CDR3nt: TGTGCCAGCAGCTTTTGGCAGAAGAGGAACACCATATATTTT
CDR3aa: CASSFWQKRNTIYF

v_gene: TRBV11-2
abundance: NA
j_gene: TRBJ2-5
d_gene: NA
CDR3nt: TGTGCCAGCAGCTTAGGAGGGTGGGAGACCCAGTACTTC
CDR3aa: CASSLGGWETQYF

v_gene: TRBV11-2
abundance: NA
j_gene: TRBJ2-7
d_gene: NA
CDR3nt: TGTGCCAGCAGCTTCGACCAGGTGCGGTACTTC
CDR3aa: CASSFDQVRYF

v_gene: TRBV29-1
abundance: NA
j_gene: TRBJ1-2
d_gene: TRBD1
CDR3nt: TGCAGCCTACCTACGGCAGGGGGCTATGGCTACACCTTC
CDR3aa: CSLPTAGGYGYTF

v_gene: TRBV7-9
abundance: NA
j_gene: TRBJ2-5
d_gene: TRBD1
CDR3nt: TGTGCCAGCAGCTTAGAAGGGACAGTGACCCAGGAGACCCAGTACTTC
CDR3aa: CASSLEGTVTQETQYF

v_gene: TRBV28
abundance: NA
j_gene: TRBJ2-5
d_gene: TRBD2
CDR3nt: TGTGCCAGCAGAAAAAATCCTCCGGGACTAGCGGGGGGGCCCGGGAAAGAGACCCAGTACTTC
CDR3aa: CASRKNPPGLAGGPGKETQYF